A selection of T cell receptor beta chains follows, all from one sample in a study of low-dose radiotherapy and immunotherapy resistance in tumors. MiXCR, run by TCRdb on the reads, gives a single entry per CDR3 protein. The table has under 60,000 distinct CDR3 sequences, approximately 35% seen once. This specimen was PBMCs, taken after low-dose radiotherapy plus immunotherapy. The source of these receptors is a male donor with rectosigmoid adenocarcinoma. Both conserved end residues are part of each CDR3. The order of the fields is clone size, J gene, V gene, D gene, CDR3 length, CDR3 DNA, CDR3 protein. The D gene is left open where the match is weak. A clone size is listed for some rows: how often the clone was seen (once, few, many), or a class if it is expanded.

abundance: many; j_gene: TRBJ1-1; v_gene: TRBV6-5; d_gene: TRBD1; len: 13; CDR3nt: TGTGCCAGCAGACGACAGGGGGGGACTGAAGCTTTCTTT; CDR3aa: CASRRQGGTEAFF
abundance: NA; j_gene: TRBJ1-5; v_gene: TRBV20-1; d_gene: TRBD1; len: 15; CDR3nt: TGCAGTGCTATCTCTATCGGGGACAGAAATCAGCCCCAGCATTTT; CDR3aa: CSAISIGDRNQPQHF
abundance: many; j_gene: TRBJ2-7; v_gene: TRBV28; d_gene: NA; len: 16; CDR3nt: TGTGCCAGCAGTTTAACCGAGGCAGTCCTCTCCTACGAGCAGTACTTC; CDR3aa: CASSLTEAVLSYEQYF
abundance: NA; j_gene: TRBJ1-5; v_gene: TRBV19; d_gene: TRBD1; len: 16; CDR3nt: TGTGCCAGTAGTAAGGGGACAGGGGTCAGCAATCAGCCCCAGCATTTT; CDR3aa: CASSKGTGVSNQPQHF
abundance: few; j_gene: TRBJ1-1; v_gene: TRBV7-6; d_gene: NA; len: 13; CDR3nt: TGTGCTAGCAGCCCCCTCGAGGGACCCGAAGCTTTCTTT; CDR3aa: CASSPLEGPEAFF
abundance: NA; j_gene: TRBJ2-1; v_gene: TRBV14; d_gene: NA; len: 23; CDR3nt: NA; CDR3aa: CASTNQTSMYLCASSLSQTEEFF
abundance: many; j_gene: TRBJ2-1; v_gene: TRBV4-3; d_gene: NA; len: 12; CDR3nt: TGCGCCAGCAGCAGCCAGGCCAATGAGCAGTTCTTC; CDR3aa: CASSSQANEQFF
abundance: many; j_gene: TRBJ1-2; v_gene: TRBV19; d_gene: NA; len: 12; CDR3nt: TGTGCCAGTACCGGCCGCTTGTCTGGCTACACCTTC; CDR3aa: CASTGRLSGYTF
abundance: NA; j_gene: TRBJ2-4; v_gene: TRBV6-5; d_gene: NA; len: 16; CDR3nt: TGTGCCACTCGGGATACCGCGGGACCAAGCAAAAACATTCAGTACTTC; CDR3aa: CATRDTAGPSKNIQYF
abundance: many; j_gene: TRBJ1-1; v_gene: TRBV6-6; d_gene: NA; len: 17; CDR3nt: TGTGCCAGCAGTTACTCAGGGACCACGGTCGTGAACACTGAAGCTTTCTTT; CDR3aa: CASSYSGTTVVNTEAFF
abundance: many; j_gene: TRBJ1-2; v_gene: TRBV14; d_gene: NA; len: 14; CDR3nt: TGTGCCAGCAGCCAAGATGGGGGGCGAGTCGGCTACACCTTC; CDR3aa: CASSQDGGRVGYTF
abundance: many; j_gene: TRBJ1-1; v_gene: TRBV27; d_gene: NA; len: 14; CDR3nt: TGTGCCAGCAGTCAAGGACTGAGGGCATCTGAAGCTTTCTTT; CDR3aa: CASSQGLRASEAFF